Following are 10 T cell receptor beta chains from one sample sequenced in a study of identical twins. TCRdb fed the 5' RACE reads into MiXCR, producing one record per CDR3 protein. The table records hundreds of thousands of distinct CDR3 sequences, roughly 6% of them present only once. Specimen: naive T cells sorted from blood. The receptor source for this set is a man younger than 35 in good health.

This clonotype has just a few counts. V and J are TRBV18 and TRBJ2-1, with D uncertain. Germline loops: CDR1 KGHSH, CDR2 LQKENI. V was trimmed by 2 bases and J by 12 bases, leaving 11 bases between them. This CDR3 comprises 12 residues. This CDR3 is CASSPNGHWQFF. Here the CDR3 DNA reads TGTGCCAGCTCACCAAACGGCCATTGGCAGTTCTTC. Full variable domain (outside the CDR3, taken from reference TRBV18 and TRBJ2-1): NAGVMQNPRHLVRRRGQEARLRCSPMKGHSHVYWYRQLPEEGLKFMVYLQKENIIDESGMPKERFSAEFPKEGPSILRIQQVVRGDSAAYFCASSPNGHWQFFGPGTRLTVL.

This clonotype turned up a few times. The chain employs TRBV6-2 or TRBV6-3 and TRBJ1-1; 9 nucleotides agree with TRBD1. V trimming: 6 bases; J trimming: 8 bases; junction bases outside the gene matches: 7. The CDR3 sequence is 13 residues long. Germline CDR1 is MNHEY and CDR2 is SVGEGT. DNA for the CDR3: TGTGCCAGCAGAAGAACAGGGGGCGCGGAAGCTTTCTTT. Its translation: CASRRTGGAEAFF.

Many counts were recorded for this clonotype. The chain employs TRBV20-1 and TRBJ1-1; D perhaps matches TRBD1 (6 bases). V lost 5 bases and J lost 6, with 22 bases in between. The CDR3 totals 15 residues. The germline V gene has CDR1 DFQATT and CDR2 SNEGSKA (reference sequence). The DNA for the CDR3 is TGCAGTGCTGCGACCCTTTTGGGGGCTAGCGCTGAAGCTTTCTTT. Encoded protein: CSAATLLGASAEAFF.

Ten or more counts support this clonotype. The chain has TRBV3-1 and TRBJ2-3, with D uncertain. Trimming pared 4 bases from V and 4 bases from J, leaving 9 bases between. Per the germline V gene, CDR1 is LGHDT and CDR2 is YNNKEL (reference sequence). The CDR3 totals 13 residues. The CDR3 spells CASSPVFADTQYF. Written as DNA, the CDR3 is TGTGCCAGCAGCCCCGTTTTTGCAGATACGCAGTATTTT.

The chain uses TRBV5-1 and TRBJ2-7; D possibly corresponds to TRBD2 (6 bases). Germline CDR1 SGHRS, CDR2 YFSETQ. Trimming left V 4 bases short and J 2 bases short, with 13 bases between. The CDR3 has 14 amino acids. In DNA, the CDR3 is TGCGCCAGCAGCCCCATGGGGGGAACCTACGAGCAGTACGTC. Translation: CASSPMGGTYEQYV.

The chain recombines TRBV15 with TRBJ2-2, with TRBD1 matching over 9 bases. The germline gives CDR1 LNHNV, CDR2 YYDKDF (reference sequence). J lost 3 bases, V lost 7 bases, and 9 bases had no gene match. The CDR3 is 16 amino acids. The CDR3 sequence is CATNAPGQGYTGELFF. In nucleotides, the CDR3 is TGTGCCACCAACGCCCCGGGACAGGGATACACCGGGGAGCTGTTTTTT.

This clonotype was picked up many times. The rearrangement joins TRBV18 to TRBJ2-3; possible D gene TRBD2, 6 bases. The germline V gene encodes CDR1 KGHSH and CDR2 LQKENI. The ends were cut back, 6 bases at V and 2 bases at J, with 18 bases in the middle. This CDR3 region has 16 residues. The CDR3 coding sequence is TGTGCCAGCTCGACGGGGGAAGCCAAACACACAGATACGCAGTATTTT. It translates to CASSTGEAKHTDTQYF. The complete variable domain, with remaining parts taken from reference TRBV18 and TRBJ2-3, reads NAGVMQNPRHLVRRRGQEARLRCSPMKGHSHVYWYRQLPEEGLKFMVYLQKENIIDESGMPKERFSAEFPKEGPSILRIQQVVRGDSAAYFCASSTGEAKHTDTQYFGPGTRLTVL.

This clonotype was observed at least ten times. This rearrangement joins TRBV4-1 to TRBJ2-5; no clear D gene. This CDR3 contains 13 residues. The V gene's germline CDR1 is MGHRA and CDR2 YSYEKL. The ends were cut back, 0 bases at V and 7 bases at J, with 9 bases in the middle. CDR3 in DNA: TGCGCCAGCAGCCAAGATGGGGTGAGGACCCAGTACTTC. Its translation: CASSQDGVRTQYF.

Ten or more counts support this clonotype. The rearrangement links TRBV4-2 to TRBJ2-1; 8 nucleotides match TRBD2. Germline values: CDR1 LGHNA, CDR2 YNFKEQ. Trimming removed 0 bases from V and 4 bases from J; junction bases left unmatched: 5. The CDR3 has 16 amino acids. The CDR3 loop reads CASSQDSGRGYNEQFF. CDR3 nucleotides: TGTGCCAGCAGCCAAGACTCCGGGAGGGGGTACAATGAGCAGTTCTTC.

This clonotype was detected many times. The rearrangement uses TRBV20-1 and TRBJ1-6; no definite D call. The germline V gene has CDR1 DFQATT and CDR2 SNEGSKA (reference sequence). V lost 2 bases to trimming and J lost 10 bases, with 18 bases between them. This CDR3 contains 15 residues. The CDR3, as DNA: TGCAGTGCTAGACCCTCTCTGGGTTTAGGATCACCCCTCCACTTT. Its translation: CSARPSLGLGSPLHF.